Listed below are T cell receptor beta chains from one sample, sequenced in a study of OX40 agonist ivuxolimab in advanced cancers. Repertoires were generated with immunoSEQ multiplex PCR, while TCRdb's copy carries only in-frame clones and drops some. The sample lists about 50,000 clones; approximately 75% were seen once. The starting material was CD4+ or CD8+ T cells sorted from blood, obtained in a trial of the OX40 agonist ivuxolimab. The receptors derive from an adult with an advanced solid tumor such as melanoma, head and neck, liver or kidney cancer. CDR3s include the opening cysteine and the closing phenylalanine or tryptophan. The order of the fields is V gene, D gene, clone size, J gene, CDR3 protein, CDR3 DNA. A D gene is named only where the DNA matches it firmly. Size is omitted from some rows. Given values are once, few, many or a class for expanded clones.

TRBV11-2	-	-	TRBJ1-5	CASSFRENQPQHF	TGTGCCAGCAGCTTTAGGGAGAATCAGCCCCAGCATTTT
TRBV28	TRBD1	-	TRBJ2-6	CASRPGTGTSGANVLTF	TGTGCCAGCAGGCCCGGGACAGGAACCTCTGGGGCCAACGTCCTGACTTTC
TRBV5-6	-	medium-sized	TRBJ1-4	CASSSRIDGGRPNEKLFF	TGTGCCAGCAGCTCGAGAATAGACGGGGGCAGGCCTAATGAAAAACTGTTTTTT
TRBV29-1	TRBD2	-	TRBJ2-1	CSVPGLAGVRVDEQFF	TGCAGCGTCCCGGGACTAGCGGGAGTTCGGGTGGATGAGCAGTTCTTC
TRBV10-1	-	-	TRBJ1-1	CASSTGQFYTEAFF	TGCGCCAGCAGTACCGGACAGTTTTACACTGAAGCTTTCTTT
TRBV2	-	-	TRBJ1-4	CASFIRRGREKLFF	TGTGCCAGCTTTATCCGCAGGGGTCGTGAAAAACTGTTTTTT
TRBV19	-	-	TRBJ1-1	CATVMNTEAFF	TGTGCCACCGTAATGAACACTGAAGCTTTCTTT
TRBV20-1	-	-	TRBJ1-1	CSASKTTPIF	TGCAGTGCTAGTAAAACGACCCCGATCTTT
TRBV5-1	-	-	TRBJ2-2	CATTGALTGELFF	TGCGCCACCACGGGAGCCCTTACCGGGGAGCTGTTTTTT
TRBV5-1	-	-	TRBJ2-4	CASSLELAKNIQYF	TGCGCCAGCAGCTTGGAGTTAGCCAAAAACATTCAGTACTTC
TRBV6-6	TRBD2	-	TRBJ2-7	CASSYEAGGPYEQYF	TGTGCCAGCAGTTACGAAGCGGGAGGGCCCTACGAGCAGTACTTC
TRBV18	-	-	TRBJ2-5	CASSPRAGRAGETQYF	TGTGCCAGCTCACCACGGGCAGGTAGAGCCGGAGAGACCCAGTACTTC
TRBV6-1	-	-	TRBJ1-2	CASSPGGGYTF	TGTGCCAGCAGCCCGGGGGGTGGCTACACCTTC
TRBV5-6	-	-	TRBJ2-5	CASSWTAQETQYF	TGTGCCAGCAGCTGGACAGCCCAAGAGACCCAGTACTTC
TRBV6-1	-	-	TRBJ2-3	CASSEARRSAADTQYF	TGTGCCAGCAGTGAAGCGAGGCGGTCGGCGGCAGATACGCAGTATTTT
TRBV7-2	-	-	TRBJ1-5	CASSLVSVNQPQHF	TGTGCCAGCAGCTTAGTCTCCGTGAATCAGCCCCAGCATTTT
TRBV5-6	-	-	TRBJ1-5	CASSSYRWGKGNQPQHF	TGTGCCAGCAGCTCCTACAGGTGGGGGAAGGGCAATCAGCCCCAGCATTTT
TRBV5-6	-	-	TRBJ2-3	CASSLSPGNTDTQYF	TGTGCCAGCAGCTTATCCCCAGGGAACACAGATACGCAGTATTTT
TRBV7-2	TRBD1	-	TRBJ2-7	CASSLALDRVYEQYF	TGTGCCAGCAGCTTAGCTCTCGACAGGGTTTACGAGCAGTACTTC
TRBV10-1	-	-	TRBJ1-1	CASSERRVNTEAFF	TGCGCCAGCAGTGAGCGGCGGGTGAACACTGAAGCTTTCTTT
TRBV7-8	TRBD1	-	TRBJ1-5	CASSLDRGRDQPQHF	TGTGCCAGCAGCTTAGACAGGGGGCGCGATCAGCCCCAGCATTTT
TRBV4-2	-	-	TRBJ2-3	CASSQEGNPADTQYF	TGTGCCAGCAGCCAAGAGGGAAACCCGGCAGATACGCAGTATTTT
TRBV10-3	-	-	TRBJ1-1	CAISVEDTGTEAFF	TGTGCCATCAGTGTCGAGGATACGGGCACTGAAGCTTTCTTT
TRBV18	-	-	TRBJ1-6	CASAIEQQNNSPLHF	TGTGCCAGCGCAATCGAACAGCAAAATAATTCACCCCTCCACTTT
TRBV29-1	-	-	TRBJ2-1	CSVVGGWNNEQFF	TGCAGCGTTGTTGGGGGGTGGAACAATGAGCAGTTCTTC
TRBV18	-	-	TRBJ2-7	CASSPLARKGSYEQYF	TGTGCCAGCTCACCCTTAGCCCGTAAAGGGTCCTACGAGCAGTACTTC
TRBV2	TRBD2	few	TRBJ2-7	CASSASGRRYEQYF	TGTGCCAGCAGTGCTAGCGGGAGGAGGTACGAGCAGTACTTC
TRBV6-5	-	few	TRBJ1-2	CASSYSGRLGGGYTF	TGTGCCAGCAGTTACTCGGGCCGATTGGGGGGTGGCTACACCTTC
TRBV30	TRBD2	few	TRBJ2-3	CAWSAGTSVRTDTQYF	TGTGCCTGGAGTGCCGGGACTAGCGTCCGGACAGATACGCAGTATTTT
TRBV18	-	-	TRBJ2-3	CASSPSQDRGTDTQYF	TGTGCCAGCTCTCCGAGCCAGGATAGGGGCACAGATACGCAGTATTTT
TRBV5-6	TRBD2	once	TRBJ2-3	CASSLGLAGVTDTQYF	TGTGCCAGCAGCTTGGGACTAGCGGGGGTCACAGATACGCAGTATTTT
TRBV6-1	-	-	TRBJ1-6	CASSTGVNKNSPLHF	TGTGCCAGCAGTACCGGGGTGAACAAGAATTCACCCCTCCACTTT
TRBV7-2	TRBD1	-	TRBJ2-2	CASSPQTGRTGELFF	TGTGCCAGCAGCCCGCAGACAGGGCGGACCGGGGAGCTGTTTTTT
TRBV27	-	-	TRBJ2-3	CASSARGIFTSTDTQYF	TGTGCCAGCAGTGCCCGGGGTATTTTTACTAGCACAGATACGCAGTATTTT
TRBV18	-	-	TRBJ1-1	CASSPPTLRGSTEAFF	TGTGCCAGCTCACCACCTACACTGAGGGGGAGCACTGAAGCTTTCTTT
TRBV11-2	-	once	TRBJ2-7	CASSLVPTGFEQYF	TGTGCCAGCAGCTTAGTCCCCACAGGGTTCGAGCAGTACTTC
TRBV10-3	TRBD2	-	TRBJ2-3	CAISGAVGGGPTDTQYF	TGTGCCATCAGTGGAGCGGTAGGCGGGGGGCCCACAGATACGCAGTATTTT
TRBV4-1	-	-	TRBJ2-1	CASSQISLSSYNEQFF	TGCGCCAGCAGCCAGATTAGCCTTAGCTCCTACAATGAGCAGTTCTTC
TRBV6-6	-	once	TRBJ1-2	CASSYRDNLDGYTF	TGTGCCAGCAGCTACCGGGACAACCTCGATGGCTACACCTTC
TRBV9	TRBD1	-	TRBJ2-1	CASSVERDRQFF	TGTGCCAGCAGCGTAGAACGGGACAGGCAGTTCTTC
TRBV19	-	-	TRBJ2-7	CASSPQGGDDYEQYF	TGTGCCAGTAGTCCTCAGGGGGGGGACGACTACGAGCAGTACTTC
TRBV6-5	-	-	TRBJ2-1	CASSRFGGADEQFF	TGTGCCAGCAGTAGGTTTGGGGGGGCGGATGAGCAGTTCTTC
TRBV6-1	-	-	TRBJ2-7	CASSEARNFEQYF	TGTGCCAGCAGTGAAGCTAGGAATTTTGAGCAGTACTTC
TRBV7-6	-	-	TRBJ1-3	CASSLNWGPSSGNTIYF	TGTGCCAGCAGCTTAAATTGGGGGCCGAGCTCTGGAAACACCATATATTTT
TRBV5-6	-	once	TRBJ2-7	CASSLDATPSYEQYF	TGTGCCAGCAGCTTGGACGCAACCCCATCCTACGAGCAGTACTTC
TRBV4-1	TRBD1	-	TRBJ1-2	CASSQDHDPGGNGYTF	TGCGCCAGCAGCCAAGATCACGATCCAGGGGGTAACGGCTACACCTTC
TRBV7-2	TRBD1	-	TRBJ1-4	CASSSGQGREKLFF	TGTGCCAGCAGCTCTGGACAGGGAAGGGAAAAACTGTTTTTT
TRBV2	-	-	TRBJ1-5	CASSEAVGWQPQHF	TGTGCCAGCAGTGAAGCGGTGGGCTGGCAGCCCCAGCATTTT
TRBV25-1	-	-	TRBJ1-2	CASRGGGEWNGYTF	TGTGCCAGCAGGGGAGGGGGGGAATGGAATGGCTACACCTTC
TRBV5-6	-	-	TRBJ2-2	CASSWGVELFF	TGTGCCAGCAGCTGGGGAGTGGAGCTGTTTTTT
TRBV28	-	-	TRBJ2-7	CASSATSTGFYEQYF	TGTGCCAGCAGTGCCACCTCTACAGGGTTCTACGAGCAGTACTTC
TRBV4-1	-	-	TRBJ2-6	CASSQVVDGLRGANVLTF	TGCGCCAGCAGCCAAGTTGTGGACGGTCTAAGAGGGGCCAACGTCCTGACTTTC
TRBV6-5	-	-	TRBJ1-2	CASSYWTVTGYGYTF	TGTGCCAGCAGTTATTGGACAGTAACGGGCTATGGCTACACCTTC
TRBV19	-	-	TRBJ1-5	CASSMGGNQPQHF	TGTGCCAGTAGTATGGGGGGCAATCAGCCCCAGCATTTT
TRBV6-6	-	-	TRBJ1-5	CASKKGTGNQPQHF	TGTGCCAGCAAGAAAGGGACCGGCAATCAGCCCCAGCATTTT
TRBV4-1	-	-	TRBJ2-7	CASSQEIGYEQYF	TGCGCCAGCAGCCAAGAGATAGGGTACGAGCAGTACTTC
TRBV28	-	-	TRBJ2-3	CASSLGRGLTDTQYF	TGTGCCAGCAGTTTAGGGCGGGGACTCACAGATACGCAGTATTTT
TRBV27	TRBD2	-	TRBJ2-1	CASSLWAGLAGEQFF	TGTGCCAGCAGTTTATGGGCGGGACTAGCCGGTGAGCAGTTCTTC
TRBV6-5	-	-	TRBJ1-5	CASSYSKNGQPQHF	TGTGCCAGCAGTTACTCGAAGAACGGGCAGCCCCAGCATTTT
TRBV6-5	-	-	TRBJ1-2	CASSYFGEVGYTF	TGTGCCAGCAGTTACTTCGGGGAGGTTGGCTACACCTTC